This entry is about one TCR beta chain. This sample was taken from a study of blood T cell repertoires in COVID-19. For the study at large: The samples span acute and convalescent COVID-19 from the United States, Italy and Spain. Sample material is recorded as cDNA or gDNA derived from T cells, B-cell-depleted T cells, or PBMCs.

As processed by the authors: Amplification from reference gene primers served as the basis for estimated nucleated cell counts. Profiling relied on immunoSEQ multiplex PCR, and the TCRdb table lists in-frame clones only, not all of them. The V and J calls and clone size come from that table; D and trimming were worked out from the DNA. The sample yields about 120,000 clones, around 90% seen once. CDR1 and CDR2 from the germline V gene are LGHNA and YNFKEQ. V lost 0 bases, J lost 7 bases, and 2 bases stayed unmatched. There are 14 residues in the CDR3. Sequencing was carried out using peripheral blood. The clonotype comes from a human donor in a cohort sampled during active COVID-19. The gene calls are TRBV4-2 and TRBJ2-4, with 8 bases that match TRBD2. DNA for the CDR3: TGTGCCAGCAGCCAAGACTCGGGGGGGAACATTCAGTACTTC. Protein product: CASSQDSGGNIQYF.